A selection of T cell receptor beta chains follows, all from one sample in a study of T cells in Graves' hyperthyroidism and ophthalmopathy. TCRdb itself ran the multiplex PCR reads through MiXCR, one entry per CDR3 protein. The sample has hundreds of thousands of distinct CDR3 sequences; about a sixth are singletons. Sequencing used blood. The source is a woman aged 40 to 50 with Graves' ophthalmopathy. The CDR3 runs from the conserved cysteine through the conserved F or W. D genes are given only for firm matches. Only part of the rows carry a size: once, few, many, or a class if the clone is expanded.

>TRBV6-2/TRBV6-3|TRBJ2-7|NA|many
TGTGCCAGCAGTTACACCGAGGTCTACGAGCAGTACTTC
CASSYTEVYEQYF
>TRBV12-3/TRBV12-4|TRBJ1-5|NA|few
TGTGCCAGCAACATACAGGGTCTGGATAGCAATCAGCCCCAGCATTTT
CASNIQGLDSNQPQHF
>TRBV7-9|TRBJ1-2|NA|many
TGTGCCAGCAGCCTCACTACAGGGTCGGATGGCTACACCTTC
CASSLTTGSDGYTF
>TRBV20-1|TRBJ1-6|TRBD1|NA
TGCAGTGCTAGGCCGGGACAGGGGGCGAATTCACCCCTCCACTTT
CSARPGQGANSPLHF
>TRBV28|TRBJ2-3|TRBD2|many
TGTGCCAGCAGTTTACCGGGACTAGCGGTAGATACGCAGTATTTT
CASSLPGLAVDTQYF
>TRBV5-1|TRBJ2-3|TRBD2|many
TGCGCCAGCAGCTTGGGCAGCGGGAGAGGGGCAGATACGCAGTATTTT
CASSLGSGRGADTQYF
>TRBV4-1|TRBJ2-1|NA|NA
TGCGCCAGCAGCCAAGGGAGCCAGGACTGGAGCTCCTACAATGAGCAGTTCTTC
CASSQGSQDWSSYNEQFF
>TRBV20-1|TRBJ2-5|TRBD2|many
TGCAGTGCTAGAGATCTCTTCCAGCGGGGGGGCCGAGAGACCCAGTACTTC
CSARDLFQRGGRETQYF
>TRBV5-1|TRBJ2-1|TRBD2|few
TGCGCCAGCAGCTTGGAGACTAGCGGGGGGGGGAATGAGCAGTTCTTC
CASSLETSGGGNEQFF
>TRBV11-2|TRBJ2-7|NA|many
TGTGCCAGCACCGGAAGATCCTACGAGCAGTACTTC
CASTGRSYEQYF
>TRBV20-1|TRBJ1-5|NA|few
TGCAGTGCTAGAGAGATAGGGGCCCAAGGACAGACAATTAGCAATCAGCCCCAGCATTTT
CSAREIGAQGQTISNQPQHF
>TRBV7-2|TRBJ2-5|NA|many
TGTGCCAGCAGCTTGGGACCTTACCAAGAGACCCAGTACTTC
CASSLGPYQETQYF
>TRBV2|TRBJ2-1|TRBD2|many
TGTGCCAGCAAGGCAGGGAGGGACAATGAGCAGTTCTTC
CASKAGRDNEQFF
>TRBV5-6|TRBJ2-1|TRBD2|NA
TGTGCCAGCAGCTTGGTGGAGACTAGCGGGGGGCTCAGGCAGTTCTTC
CASSLVETSGGLRQFF
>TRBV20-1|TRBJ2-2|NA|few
TGCAGTGCTAGAGTTGCGGCGGGGGCGCACACCGGGGAGCTGTTTTTT
CSARVAAGAHTGELFF
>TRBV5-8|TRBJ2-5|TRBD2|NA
TGTGCCAGCAGCCCCGGGACTAGGGCTCCCGAGACCCAGTACTTC
CASSPGTRAPETQYF
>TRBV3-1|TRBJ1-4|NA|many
TGTGCCAGCAGCCAAGCAGGGGTAGATGAAAAACTGTTTTTT
CASSQAGVDEKLFF
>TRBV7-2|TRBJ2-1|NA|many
TGTGCCAGCAGCCCCGCATGGGAGCAGTTCTTC
CASSPAWEQFF
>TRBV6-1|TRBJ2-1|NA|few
TGTGCCAGCAGTGACAGGGGTGGTACTAGCGACTACAATGAGCAGTTCTTC
CASSDRGGTSDYNEQFF
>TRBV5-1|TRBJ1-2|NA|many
TGCGCCAGCAGCTTGGGACAGCTAGGCTATGGCTACACCTTC
CASSLGQLGYGYTF
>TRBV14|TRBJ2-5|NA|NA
TGTGCCAGCAGAGTCCAGGGGGGTGGAGAGACCCAGTACTTC
CASRVQGGGETQYF
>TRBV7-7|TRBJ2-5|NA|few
TGTGCTAGCAGCTTAGGGGGAGTGGGTTCGGAGACCCAGTACTTC
CASSLGGVGSETQYF
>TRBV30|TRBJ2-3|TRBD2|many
TGTGCCTGGAACTACCCGGGACTAGCGGGGGGACCCACAGATACGCAGTATTTT
CAWNYPGLAGGPTDTQYF
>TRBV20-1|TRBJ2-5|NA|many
TGCAGTGCCCTTGATTACAGGGAACAGACCCAGTACTTC
CSALDYREQTQYF
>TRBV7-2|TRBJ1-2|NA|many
TGTGCCAGCAGCTTAGACCGGGACGGACTCTATGGCTACACCTTC
CASSLDRDGLYGYTF
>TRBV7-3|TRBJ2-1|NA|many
TGTGCCAGCAGCCAATATATTAACAATGAGCAGTTCTTC
CASSQYINNEQFF
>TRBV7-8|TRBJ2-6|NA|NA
TGTGCCAGCAGCCCAGACCACTCTGGGGCCAACGTCCTGACTTTC
CASSPDHSGANVLTF
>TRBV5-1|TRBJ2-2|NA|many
TGCGCCAGCAGCTTGGGTGTTATCACCGGGGAGCTGTTTTTT
CASSLGVITGELFF
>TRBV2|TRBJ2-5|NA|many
TGTGCCAGCAGTGAGTACTTGGGGGCCCGGAACCAAGAGACCCAGTACTTC
CASSEYLGARNQETQYF
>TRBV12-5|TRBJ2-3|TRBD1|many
TGTGCTAGTGGAGGGACAGGGCCTACAGATACGCAGTATTTT
CASGGTGPTDTQYF
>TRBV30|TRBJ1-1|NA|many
TGTGCCTGGATCAACAGGTTCTCCCCTGAAGCTTTCTTT
CAWINRFSPEAFF
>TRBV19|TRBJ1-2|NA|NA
TGTGCCAGTTGGGACCGACAAGCTAACTATGGCTACACCTTC
CASWDRQANYGYTF
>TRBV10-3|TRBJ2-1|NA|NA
TGTGCCATCAGTGAGGCCAAAAGCGGGACATACAATGAGCAGTTCTTC
CAISEAKSGTYNEQFF
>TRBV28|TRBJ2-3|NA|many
TGTGCCAGCAGCACGGGGGTAGTTGAGTCAGATACGCAGTATTTT
CASSTGVVESDTQYF
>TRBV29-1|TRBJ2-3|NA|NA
TGCAGCGTTCGAAAATCCGAGGGTGGTCCAGATACGCAGTATTTT
CSVRKSEGGPDTQYF
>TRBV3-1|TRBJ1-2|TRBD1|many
TGTGCCAGCAGCCAAGCAACAGGGGGAGGCGGCTACACCTTC
CASSQATGGGGYTF
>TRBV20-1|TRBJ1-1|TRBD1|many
TGCAGTGCTAGGGGCCCTGGGACAGGGAGAAGTACTGAAGCTTTCTTT
CSARGPGTGRSTEAFF
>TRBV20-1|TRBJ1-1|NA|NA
TGCAGTGCTAGAGACCCAACCCGGCCAGAGAACACTGAAGCTTTCTTT
CSARDPTRPENTEAFF
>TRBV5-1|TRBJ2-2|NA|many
TGCGCCAGCAGCTCTCGGGAGACAAACACCGGGGAGCTGTTTTTT
CASSSRETNTGELFF
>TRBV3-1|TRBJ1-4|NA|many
TGTGCCAGCAGCCAAGGTGTCGAAAAACTGTTTTTT
CASSQGVEKLFF
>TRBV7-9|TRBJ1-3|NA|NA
TGTGCCAGCAGCTTAGCGCGATCGGGAGGAAACACCATATATTTT
CASSLARSGGNTIYF
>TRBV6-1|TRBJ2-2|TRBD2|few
TGTGCCAGCAGTGTCAGCGGGAGGGCTTACACCGGGGAGCTGTTTTTT
CASSVSGRAYTGELFF
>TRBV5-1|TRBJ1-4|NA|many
TGCGCCAGCAGCTTGGTTGGAGATGAAAAACTGTTTTTT
CASSLVGDEKLFF
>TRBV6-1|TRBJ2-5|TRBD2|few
TGTGCCAGCAAACCGGGGGGAGGGAAGGGAGAGACCCAGTACTTC
CASKPGGGKGETQYF
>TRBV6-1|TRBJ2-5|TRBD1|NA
TGTGCCACCCCGGGACAGGGGGACCAAGAGACCCAGTACTTC
CATPGQGDQETQYF
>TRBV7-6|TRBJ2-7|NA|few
TGTGCCAGCAGCTTAGTAAGTAACGAGCAGTACTTC
CASSLVSNEQYF
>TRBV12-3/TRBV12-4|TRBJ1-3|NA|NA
TGTGCCAGCAGTTCGTCTATGAAGCGGCCAACGAACACCATATATTTT
CASSSSMKRPTNTIYF
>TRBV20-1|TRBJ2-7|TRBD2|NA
TGCAGTGCTAGAGTTGGAGGGGTCGTCGCGGGAGGTATATACGAGCAGTACTTC
CSARVGGVVAGGIYEQYF
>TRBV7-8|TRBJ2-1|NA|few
TGTGCCAGCAGCTCAGGGGCTAGCGTTAGATACAATGAGCAGTTCTTC
CASSSGASVRYNEQFF
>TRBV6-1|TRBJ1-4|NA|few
TGTGCCAGCAGTGAAGCGTGGGAATCGGATGAAAAACTGTTTTTT
CASSEAWESDEKLFF
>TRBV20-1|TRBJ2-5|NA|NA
TGCAGTGCTAGACCTGTGGGGGCCGACAGGTGGGGGATCGCAGAGACCCAGTACTTC
CSARPVGADRWGIAETQYF
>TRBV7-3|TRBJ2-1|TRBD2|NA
TGTGCCAGCAGCCTAAGTCTAGCGGGAGGGCGGAATGAGCAGTTCTTC
CASSLSLAGGRNEQFF
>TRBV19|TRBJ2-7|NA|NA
TGTGCCAGTAGTATAGATCGGGACCCCTACGAGCAGTACTTC
CASSIDRDPYEQYF
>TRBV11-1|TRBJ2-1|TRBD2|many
TGTGCCAGCAGCTTAGAGGCTAGCGGGAGGGCCCGTCCCTCCTACAATGAGCAGTTCTTC
CASSLEASGRARPSYNEQFF
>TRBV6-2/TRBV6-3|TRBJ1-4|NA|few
TGTGCCAGCAGTTACGACAGTACTAATGAAAAACTGTTTTTT
CASSYDSTNEKLFF
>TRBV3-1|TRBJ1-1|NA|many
TGTGCCAGCAGCCAAGAGACAAAGGCGAACACTGAAGCTTTCTTT
CASSQETKANTEAFF
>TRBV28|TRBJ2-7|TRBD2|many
TGTGCCAGCAGTTTATATAGCGGGGGCTACGAGCAGTACTTC
CASSLYSGGYEQYF